This passage covers 10 T cell receptor beta chains from one sample sequenced in a study of blood T cell repertoires in COVID-19. The method was immunoSEQ multiplex PCR; TCRdb's version includes in-frame clones alone and lacks a portion of them. Among about 150,000 clones, 84% were seen once, and the ten largest hold roughly an eighth. Sequenced material: peripheral blood. The receptor source for this set is a man aged 18 to 30 with active or convalescent COVID-19.

The chain recombines TRBV30 with TRBJ1-2, with D unclear. The CDR3 runs to 13 residues. V lost 3 bases and J lost 8, with 16 bases in between. Germline CDR1 GTSNPN, CDR2 SVGIG (reference sequence). The CDR3 nucleotides read TGTGCCTGGAGAGCCCGTTCCTCTAAAGGCTACACCTTC. Translating gives CAWRARSSKGYTF.

This sequence joins TRBV6-1 and TRBJ2-7; 9 nucleotides agree with TRBD1. Germline loops: CDR1 MNHNS, CDR2 SASEGT. The V segment lost 3 bases and the J segment 3 bases; nucleotides outside the gene matches: 6. There are 15 residues in the CDR3. The CDR3 sequence is CASSDGTGYLYEQYF. The CDR3 region has the DNA TGTGCCAGCAGTGACGGGACAGGGTACCTCTACGAGCAGTACTTC.

The rearrangement uses TRBV19 and TRBJ2-1, with TRBD2 matching over 9 bases. The CDR3 has 15 residues. CDR1 and CDR2 (germline): LNHDA, SQIVND (reference sequence). Germline trimming cut 2 bases from V and 5 bases from J; bases unmatched to any gene: 4. The CDR3 coding sequence is TGTGCCAGTAGTATAAGGGCTAGCGGGAACAATGAGCAGTTCTTC. It encodes CASSIRASGNNEQFF.

This clone appeared a single time. V is TRBV27 and J is TRBJ2-1; TRBD1 matches at 8 bases. Unmatched junction bases numbered 10, after V lost 2 bases and J lost 10 bases. The CDR3 runs to 15 residues. In germline, CDR1 is MNHEY, CDR2 SMNVEV (reference sequence). The CDR3 nucleotides read TGTGCCAGCAGTTTACGGCAGGGGGCGGCAGGCGAGCAGTTCTTC. The encoded protein is CASSLRQGAAGEQFF.

The chain carries TRBV30 and TRBJ1-5; the D gene is possibly TRBD1 (5 bases). Trimming took off 8 bases at V and 4 bases at J, with 15 bases between the two ends. Germline V gene lookup returns CDR1 GTSNPN and CDR2 SVGIG (reference sequence). This CDR3 has 13 residues. CDR3 sequence: CAVDRSGNQPQHF. Written as DNA, the CDR3 is TGTGCCGTAGACAGATCCGGGAATCAGCCCCAGCATTTT.

This clone was picked up one time. This chain uses TRBV6-5 with TRBJ1-1; 7 nucleotides match TRBD1. The length of the CDR3 is 14 residues. Germline V CDR1 and CDR2: MNHEY, SVGAGI. The V segment lost 6 bases and the J segment 1 base; nucleotides outside the gene matches: 5. CDR3 in amino acids: CASRQDRTNTEAFF. CDR3 sequence (DNA): TGTGCCAGCAGACAGGACAGGACGAACACTGAAGCTTTCTTT.

The V gene is TRBV6-5, the J gene TRBJ1-5; D is unclear. Germline-derived CDR1 and CDR2 are MNHEY and SVGAGI. The CDR3 sequence is 15 residues long. V was trimmed by 4 bases and J by 0 bases, leaving 10 bases between them. For the CDR3, the DNA is TGTGCCAGCAGTTTAAGCGCTCATAGCAATCAGCCCCAGCATTTT. Protein: CASSLSAHSNQPQHF.

The rearrangement links TRBV3-1 (or the pseudogene TRBV3-2) to TRBJ2-7, with unresolved D. With 4 bases removed from V and 4 bases from J, the gap between germline ends came to 8 bases. CDR3 length equals 12 residues. Per the germline V gene, CDR1 is LGHDT and CDR2 is YNNKEL (reference sequence). In DNA form, the CDR3 reads TGTGCCAGCAGCCTCTTCGTGTACGAGCAGTACTTC. Its protein product is CASSLFVYEQYF.

V gene TRBV5-4 combines with J gene TRBJ2-1; a weak D match, TRBD1 (8 bases). V was pared by 3 bases and J by 1 base, with 14 bases between. CDR1 SGHNT and CDR2 YYREEE come from the germline V gene (reference sequence). CDR3 size: 16 residues. The CDR3 bases are TGTGCCAGCAGCTCCGTACAGGGGGGGTCCTACAATGAGCAGTTCTTC. Its protein product is CASSSVQGGSYNEQFF.

The genes are TRBV11-2 and TRBJ1-2, with 7 bases fitting TRBD1. The CDR3 loop spans 15 amino acids. Germline trimming cut 2 bases from V and 2 bases from J; bases unmatched to any gene: 5. CDR1 and CDR2 (germline): SGHAT, FQNNGV. The CDR3 here is CASSLRDSPNYGYTF. Here the CDR3 DNA reads TGTGCCAGCAGCTTACGGGACAGCCCGAACTATGGCTACACCTTC. Full variable domain (remainder filled in from reference TRBV11-2 and TRBJ1-2): EAGVAQSPRYKIIEKRQSVAFWCNPISGHATLYWYQQILGQGPKLLIQFQNNGVVDDSQLPKDRFSAERLKGVDSTLKIQPAKLEDSAVYLCASSLRDSPNYGYTFGSGTRLTVV.